A single T cell receptor beta chain is shown here with its context. Its specificity is not known. Measured with immunoSEQ multiplex PCR; TCRdb has only the in-frame clones, and not every one. The sample lists some 190,000 clones; more than 85% were seen once. This sample is part of a study of T cell responses to AZD1222 COVID-19 vaccine. General study findings and limits: White British people made up most donors, females outnumbered males, and clonal diversity was possibly underestimated.

CDR1 DFQATT and CDR2 SNEGSKA come from the germline V gene (reference sequence). V gave up 3 bases and J gave up 1 base; unmatched junction bases: 11. The CDR3 runs to 16 residues. The chain uses TRBV20-1 and TRBJ2-5; 7 bases are shared with TRBD2. The TCR was taken from an adult who received the AZD1222 COVID-19 vaccine. The material was peripheral blood, obtained 28 days after the second AZD1222 dose. CDR3 coding DNA: TGCAGTGCTAGTCTGCCCAGGGCTAGCGGCCAAGAGACCCAGTACTTC. Encoded protein: CSASLPRASGQETQYF.